A single sample is the source of the 20 T cell receptor beta chains below, sequenced in a study of technical replicates of blood from a handful of donors (dated by TCRdb to between 2016 and 2019). The library was generated by the immunoSEQ multiplex PCR assay. TCRdb re-hosts the immuneACCESS table, in-frame sequences only. Its copies lack some clones; in the studies checked, an unresolved V gene accounts for under half of them, and the cause for the rest is not known. A total of more than 95,000 clones appear in this sample, approximately 95% of them only once. Jointly, the top ten make up more than 0.2% of the sample. What was sequenced was T cells isolated from PBMCs. These receptor sequences come from a human donor in good health.

The V call is TRBV28, the J call TRBJ2-1; 8 bases agree with TRBD2. Germline trimming cut 6 bases from V and 2 bases from J; bases unmatched to any gene: 6. Looked up from germline, CDR1 is MDHEN and CDR2 is SYDVKM. CDR3 size: 15 residues. The CDR3 loop is CASSSGGRAYNEQFF. In nucleotides, the CDR3 is TGTGCCAGCAGCTCGGGAGGGCGCGCCTACAATGAGCAGTTCTTC.

The chain uses TRBV30 and TRBJ2-7; 11 bases are shared with TRBD2. CDR1 is GTSNPN, CDR2 SVGIG, per germline (reference sequence). This CDR3 region has 15 residues. V lost 3 bases to trimming and J lost 1 base; unmatched junction nucleotides: 5. CDR3 sequence reads: CAWRVAGGRSYEQYF. CDR3 sequence (DNA): TGTGCCTGGAGGGTAGCGGGGGGGCGGTCCTACGAGCAGTACTTC.

The chain employs TRBV6-5 and TRBJ2-1, with 14 bases identical to TRBD2. Per germline, CDR1 MNHEY and CDR2 SVGAGI. With V trimmed by 2 bases and J by 11 bases, 5 bases remained unmatched. The CDR3 is 15 residues long. CDR3 sequence reads: CASSYEGLAGDKQFF. CDR3 coding DNA: TGTGCCAGCAGTTACGAGGGACTAGCGGGAGATAAGCAGTTCTTC.

The chain has TRBV4-1 and TRBJ2-7; 10 bases agree with TRBD2. CDR1 MGHRA and CDR2 YSYEKL come from the germline V gene. V shed 3 bases and J 0 bases; nucleotides not matched to a gene: 5. This CDR3 has 16 amino acids. For the CDR3, the DNA is TGCGCCAGCAGCCACCTACTAGCGGGATCCTCCTACGAGCAGTACTTC. This translates into CASSHLLAGSSYEQYF.

About this clone itself: The sample carries other DNA sequences with the same CDR3. The chain has TRBV5-1 and TRBJ2-5; 8 bases are a match to TRBD1. Trimming at V came to 0 bases and at J to 5 bases, leaving 6 bases not matched to a gene. Germline loops: CDR1 SGHRS, CDR2 YFSETQ. There are 15 residues in the CDR3. The CDR3 region is CASSLGQGAGETQYF. For the CDR3, the DNA is TGCGCCAGCAGCTTGGGGCAGGGGGCCGGGGAGACCCAGTACTTC.

CDR3 amino acids: CASSGTGTGFFYEQYF. The CDR3 nucleotides read TGTGCCAGCAGCGGTACCGGGACAGGGTTCTTCTACGAGCAGTACTTC. This chain joins TRBV5-8 and TRBJ2-7; 9 positions match TRBD1. After removal of 4 bases from V and 3 bases from J, the junction contained 11 bases not matched to a gene. CDR1 SGHTS and CDR2 YDEGEE come from the germline V gene. CDR3 length: 16 amino acids.

This clone showed up just once. The chain joins TRBV9 to TRBJ1-2; D may be TRBD1 (5 bases). The CDR3 has 13 amino acids. V was trimmed by 3 bases and J by 8 bases, leaving 14 bases between them. CDR1 SGDLS and CDR2 YYNGEE come from the germline V gene. In DNA, the CDR3 is TGTGCCAGCAGCGCAGGAGGGGTAGAAGGCTACACCTTC. Translating gives CASSAGGVEGYTF.

The chain uses TRBV28 and TRBJ1-3; TRBD1 matches at 7 bases. CDR3 length: 17 amino acids. Losses at the gene ends were 4 bases for V and 1 base for J; bases not matched to a gene: 10. Germline assignment: CDR1 MDHEN and CDR2 SYDVKM. The CDR3 here is CASSSAGTVGSGNTIYF. CDR3 in DNA: TGTGCCAGCAGTTCGGCCGGGACAGTAGGATCTGGAAACACCATATATTTT.

Regarding this clone: One end of the junction does not line up with germline, which may come from a read error. The chain combines TRBV10-3 with TRBJ2-2; 8 bases map to TRBD1. The CDR3 has 13 amino acids. Germline loops: CDR1 ENHRY, CDR2 SYGVKD. The CDR3, as DNA: TGTGCCATCCGGACAGGGAACGCCGGGGAGCTGTTTTTT. Its protein product is CAIRTGNAGELFF.

The chain links TRBV7-8 to TRBJ2-7, with D unclear. The CDR3 spans 11 residues. The germline V gene has CDR1 SGHVS and CDR2 FQNEAQ. With 5 bases removed from V and 6 bases from J, the gap between germline ends came to 8 bases. The CDR3 DNA is TGTGCCAGCAGCCCAACGCGCGAGCAGTACTTC. Protein sequence: CASSPTREQYF.

J is TRBJ1-1 and V is TRBV11-2; a possible D gene is TRBD1 (6 bases). Germline lookup yields CDR1 SGHAT and CDR2 FQNNGV. Between the trimmed V and J ends, which lost 5 bases and 5 bases, there was a span of 15 bases. This CDR3 is 14 amino acids long. The CDR3 nucleotides are TGTGCCAGCAGCCTAACCACAGGGTGGACTGAAGCTTTCTTT. It specifies CASSLTTGWTEAFF.

As DNA, the CDR3 is TGTGCCAGCAGTCCGACTAGCGGGAGCGTAGATACGCAGTATTTT. The encoded protein is CASSPTSGSVDTQYF. The gene calls are TRBV2 and TRBJ2-3; TRBD2 agrees at 12 bases. With 5 bases clipped from V and 5 bases from J, the junction kept 5 bases outside the gene matches. The CDR3 spans 15 residues. CDR1 and CDR2 (germline): SNHLY, FYNNEI. The full variable domain, in which reference TRBV2 and TRBJ2-3 provide the parts outside the CDR3, is EPEVTQTPSHQVTQMGQEVILRCVPISNHLYFYWYRQILGQKVEFLVSFYNNEISEKSEIFDDQFSVERPDGSNFTLKIRSTKLEDSAMYFCASSPTSGSVDTQYFGPGTRLTVL.

The V gene is TRBV4-2, the J gene TRBJ1-1; no clear D gene. Germline V CDR1 and CDR2: LGHNA, YNFKEQ. The V and J ends lost 4 bases and 3 bases respectively, with 9 bases between them. The CDR3 runs 13 residues. This chain's CDR3 is CASSPDVYTEAFF. CDR3 DNA: TGTGCCAGCAGCCCAGACGTGTACACTGAAGCTTTCTTT.

The chain joins TRBV7-6 to TRBJ2-1; a possible D gene is TRBD2 (5 bases). The V gene lost 0 bases and the J gene lost 7 bases, with 7 bases spanning the gap. Germline CDR1 reads SGHVS; CDR2 reads FNYEAQ. The CDR3 spans 13 residues. The CDR3 region is CASSLAGVNEQFF. The CDR3 nucleotides read TGTGCCAGCAGCTTAGCGGGAGTGAATGAGCAGTTCTTC. The whole variable domain, filled in from reference TRBV7-6 and TRBJ2-1, reads GAGVSQSPRYKVTKRGQDVALRCDPISGHVSLYWYRQALGQGPEFLTYFNYEAQQDKSGLPNDRFSAERPEGSISTLTIQRTEQRDSAMYRCASSLAGVNEQFFGPGTRLTVL.

This chain uses TRBV4-1 with TRBJ2-5; tentatively, D is TRBD2 (5 bases). Trimming left V 5 bases short and J 3 bases short, with 16 bases between. CDR3 length: 15 residues. Germline V gene data show CDR1 as MGHRA and CDR2 as YSYEKL. CDR3 bases: TGCGCCAGCAGCAGTACCCGGACTGTAGAAGAGACCCAGTACTTC. Translation gives CASSSTRTVEETQYF.

The chain couples TRBV29-1 to TRBJ2-7, with a weak D call TRBD2 (6 bases). The V and J ends lost 7 bases and 0 bases respectively, with 10 bases between them. Germline-derived CDR1 and CDR2 are SQVTM and ANQGSEA. The CDR3 length is 12 residues. The CDR3 nucleotides are TGCAGCGCTAGGCGGGACTCCTACGAGCAGTACTTC. Its protein product is CSARRDSYEQYF.

This clone was observed a single time. This sequence joins TRBV5-1 and TRBJ2-1; 10 bases are a match to TRBD1. Trimming took 2 bases from V and 7 from J; bases not matched to a gene: 9. Germline V gene sequence: CDR1 SGHRS, CDR2 YFSETQ. CDR3 length: 16 amino acids. The CDR3 reads CASSFLRTGGENEQFF. DNA of the CDR3: TGCGCCAGCAGCTTTTTGAGGACAGGGGGTGAAAATGAGCAGTTCTTC.

This clone was seen just once. J is TRBJ2-3 and V is TRBV4-1; D perhaps matches TRBD1 (6 bases). The germline V and J ends were trimmed by 1 base and 0 bases, with 11 bases remaining between them. Germline CDR1 is MGHRA and CDR2 is YSYEKL. CDR3 length: 16 amino acids. Here the CDR3 DNA reads TGCGCCAGCAGCCAAGGTTGGACAGCTAGCACAGATACGCAGTATTTT. As protein: CASSQGWTASTDTQYF.

The chain couples TRBV9 to TRBJ2-7; the match to TRBD1 covers 7 bases. The V gene end was trimmed by 1 base and the J gene end by 6 bases; junction bases not matched to a gene: 4. Germline values: CDR1 SGDLS, CDR2 YYNGEE. This CDR3 contains 13 residues. The CDR3 DNA is TGTGCCAGCAGCGTAACAGGGGTTGGCGAGCAGTACTTC. Amino acids: CASSVTGVGEQYF.

This chain connects TRBV29-1 to TRBJ2-3; 8 nucleotides agree with TRBD2. The CDR3 consists of 16 residues. V dropped 1 base and J dropped 0; count of bases not matched to a gene: 6. CDR1 SQVTM and CDR2 ANQGSEA come from the germline V gene. The CDR3 sequence: CSVEGGASGSTDTQYF. In nucleotides, the CDR3 is TGCAGCGTTGAAGGTGGGGCTAGCGGGAGCACAGATACGCAGTATTTT.